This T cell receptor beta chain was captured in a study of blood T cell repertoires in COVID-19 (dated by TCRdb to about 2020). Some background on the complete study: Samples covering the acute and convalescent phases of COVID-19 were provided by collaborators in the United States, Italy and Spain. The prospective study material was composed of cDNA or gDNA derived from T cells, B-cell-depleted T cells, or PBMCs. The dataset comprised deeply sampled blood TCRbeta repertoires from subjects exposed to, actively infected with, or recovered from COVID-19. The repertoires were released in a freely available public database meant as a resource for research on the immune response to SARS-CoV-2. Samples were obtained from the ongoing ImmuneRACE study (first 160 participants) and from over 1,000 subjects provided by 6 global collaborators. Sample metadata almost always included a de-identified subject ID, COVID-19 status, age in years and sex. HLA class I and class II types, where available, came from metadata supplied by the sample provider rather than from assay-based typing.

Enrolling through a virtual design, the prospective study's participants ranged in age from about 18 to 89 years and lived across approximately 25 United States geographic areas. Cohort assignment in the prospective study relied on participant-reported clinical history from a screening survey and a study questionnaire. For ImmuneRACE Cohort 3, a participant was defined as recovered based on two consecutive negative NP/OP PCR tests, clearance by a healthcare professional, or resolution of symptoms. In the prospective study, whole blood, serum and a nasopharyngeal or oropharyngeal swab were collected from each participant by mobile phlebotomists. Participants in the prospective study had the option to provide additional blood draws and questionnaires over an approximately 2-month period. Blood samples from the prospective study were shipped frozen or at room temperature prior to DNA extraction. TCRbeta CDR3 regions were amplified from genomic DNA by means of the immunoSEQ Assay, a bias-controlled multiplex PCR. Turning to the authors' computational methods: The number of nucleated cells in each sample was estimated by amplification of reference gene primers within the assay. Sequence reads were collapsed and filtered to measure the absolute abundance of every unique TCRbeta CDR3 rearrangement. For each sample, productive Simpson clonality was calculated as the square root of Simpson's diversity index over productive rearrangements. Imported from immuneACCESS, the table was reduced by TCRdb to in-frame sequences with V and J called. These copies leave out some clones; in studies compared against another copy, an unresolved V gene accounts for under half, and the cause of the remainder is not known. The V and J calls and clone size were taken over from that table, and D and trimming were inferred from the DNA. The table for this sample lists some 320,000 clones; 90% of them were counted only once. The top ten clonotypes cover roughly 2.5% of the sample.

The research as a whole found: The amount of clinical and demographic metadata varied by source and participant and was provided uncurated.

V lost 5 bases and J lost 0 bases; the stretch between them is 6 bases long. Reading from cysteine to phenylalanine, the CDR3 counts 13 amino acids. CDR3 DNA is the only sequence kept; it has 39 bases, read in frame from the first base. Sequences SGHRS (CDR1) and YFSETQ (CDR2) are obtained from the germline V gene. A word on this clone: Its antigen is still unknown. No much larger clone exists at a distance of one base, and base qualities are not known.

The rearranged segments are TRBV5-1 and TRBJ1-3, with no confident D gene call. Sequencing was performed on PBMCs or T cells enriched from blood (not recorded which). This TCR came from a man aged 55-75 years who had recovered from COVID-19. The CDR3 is CASSGGSGNTIYF. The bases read TGCGCCAGCAGTGGAGGCTCTGGAAACACCATATATTTT.